This T cell receptor beta chain comes out of a study of T cell responses to AZD1222 COVID-19 vaccine. There are 16 residues in the CDR3. CDR1 and CDR2 from the germline V gene are SGDLS and YYNGEE. The V gene lost 0 bases and the J gene lost 2 bases, with 14 bases spanning the gap. Generated by immunoSEQ multiplex PCR, the TCRdb table keeps only in-frame clones and is missing some. The sample lists 80,000 to 100,000 clones; roughly 84% were seen once. The specimen comprised peripheral blood, sampled 28 days after the second AZD1222 dose. The rearrangement links TRBV9 to TRBJ1-1; D perhaps matches TRBD1 (6 bases). This TCR was sampled from an adult who received the AZD1222 COVID-19 vaccine. The CDR3 DNA follows: TGTGCCAGCAGCGTAGAGGGGACACATACAAACACTGAAGCTTTCTTT. Protein product: CASSVEGTHTNTEAFF. The whole variable domain, remainder taken from reference TRBV9 and TRBJ1-1, is DSGVTQTPKHLITATGQRVTLRCSPRSGDLSVYWYQQSLDQGLQFLIQYYNGEERAKGNILERFSAQQFPDLHSELNLSSLELGDSALYFCASSVEGTHTNTEAFFGQGTRLTVV.